This T cell receptor beta chain derives from a study of identifying expanded T cells in peripheral blood. Study-level points and caveats: Differentially abundant clones: 1 to 1.5 between replicates, about 15 at about 13 days, around 19 at four. Variance in clone template counts between approximately 2-week samples significantly increased with total template count across all healthy donors.

No infections or other immune events were documented during collection. CDR1 is SGHRS, CDR2 YFSETQ, per germline. The CDR3 is 14 residues long. V was shortened by 4 bases and J by 1 base, with 11 bases between the two germline ends. A note on this clone: What it binds is not known.

Using immunoSEQ multiplex PCR, the repertoire was profiled, and TCRdb retains in-frame clones only, with some absent. The sample holds 90,000 to 120,000 clones, around 89% seen once. Input material: blood. The source is a person aged 18 to 75 in good health. The chain couples TRBV5-1 to TRBJ1-1, with D hard to call. Here the CDR3 reads CASSLGWANTEAFF. CDR3 DNA sequence: TGCGCCAGCAGCCTTGGATGGGCGAACACTGAAGCTTTCTTT.